This T cell receptor (beta chain) was documented in a study of cytomegalovirus exposure and HLA in healthy donors. Per germline, CDR1 MRHNA and CDR2 SNTAGT. V was clipped by 0 bases and J by 8 bases; unmatched bases: 4. The CDR3 length is 14 residues. Both 60 Vbeta primers and 13 Jbeta primers went into the PCR. Profiling relied on immunoSEQ multiplex PCR, and the TCRdb table lists in-frame clones only, not all of them. The sample includes some 190,000 clones, over 80% of them seen just once. Details on this clone: Its matching antigen is unknown.

Whole-study findings and limits: Analyses of presence/absence relied on an assumption of roughly uniform sequencing depth across donors. Some V segments, including TRBV6-2 and TRBV6-3, were excluded as indistinguishable. Most TCR sequences showed up rarely, but some public TCRs showed up in many donors.

Sequences were obtained from PBMCs. The source of this sequence is a man aged 25 to 40 in good health and CMV-seronegative. The rearrangement links TRBV6-4 to TRBJ2-1; 7 bases match TRBD2. CDR3: CASSDSREIDEQFF. DNA for the CDR3: TGTGCCAGCAGTGACTCGCGGGAGATAGATGAGCAGTTCTTC.